Listed below are T cell receptor beta chains from one sample, sequenced in a study of blood T cell repertoires in COVID-19. Profiled with immunoSEQ multiplex PCR; TCRdb holds only in-frame clones, not every one. In the table there are under 200,000 clones, about 82% of which are singletons. Specimen: PBMCs or T cells enriched from blood (not recorded which). The receptors derive from a man between 35 and 55 years old with acute COVID-19. The CDR3 runs from the conserved cysteine through the conserved F or W. The D gene is left open where the match is weak. The size of a clone is reported for some rows only, either as once, few or many, or as a class for expanded clones.

D	V	size	J	CDR3	DNA
-	TRBV7-3	-	TRBJ2-7	CASTPGEQYF	TGTGCCAGCACCCCGGGGGAGCAGTACTTC
-	TRBV19	-	TRBJ2-1	CASSTTEFSSYNEQFF	TGTGCCAGTAGTACGACAGAATTCTCCTCCTACAATGAGCAGTTCTTC
TRBD1	TRBV7-9	-	TRBJ1-2	CASSPPTGGYGYTF	TGTGCCAGCAGCCCACCGACAGGGGGCTATGGCTACACCTTC
TRBD1	TRBV6-1	-	TRBJ1-2	CASSEPSGTALAGYTF	TGTGCCAGCAGTGAGCCCTCCGGGACAGCCTTGGCCGGCTACACCTTC
-	TRBV23-1	-	TRBJ1-5	CASSQSETYSNQPQHF	TGCGCCAGCAGTCAATCTGAGACTTATAGCAATCAGCCCCAGCATTTT
TRBD1	TRBV24-1	-	TRBJ2-5	CATSDSRTGWETQYF	TGTGCCACCAGTGATTCTCGGACAGGGTGGGAGACCCAGTACTTC
-	TRBV7-2	-	TRBJ2-5	CASRSPGGAFPRETQYF	TGTGCCAGCAGGTCCCCGGGTGGAGCATTCCCAAGGGAGACCCAGTACTTC
-	TRBV9	-	TRBJ1-2	CASTGGTNLPIEYGYTF	TGTGCCAGCACCGGGGGGACCAATCTACCAATTGAGTATGGCTACACCTTC
-	TRBV18	-	TRBJ2-3	CASSPPTLTDTQYF	TGTGCCAGCTCACCACCCACTCTTACAGATACGCAGTATTTT
-	TRBV12-3/TRBV12-4	-	TRBJ2-2	CASNPETGELFF	TGTGCCAGCAACCCTGAGACCGGGGAGCTGTTTTTT
TRBD1	TRBV2	-	TRBJ1-6	CASSGRDRGNSPLHF	TGTGCCAGCAGCGGCCGGGACAGGGGGAATTCACCCCTCCACTTT
-	TRBV30	-	TRBJ1-6	CAWTVGDNSPLHF	TGTGCCTGGACCGTGGGAGATAATTCACCCCTCCACTTT
-	TRBV5-6	-	TRBJ1-1	CASSLGAGTEAFF	TGTGCCAGCAGCTTGGGGGCAGGCACTGAAGCTTTCTTT
-	TRBV5-1	-	TRBJ2-2	CASSFVAGSNTGELFF	TGCGCCAGCAGCTTTGTCGCAGGATCCAACACCGGGGAGCTGTTTTTT
-	TRBV7-9	-	TRBJ1-2	CASSPFRDTHNYGYTF	TGTGCCAGCAGCCCCTTCCGGGACACCCATAACTATGGCTACACCTTC
-	TRBV28	-	TRBJ2-1	CASSWGLRPEQFF	TGTGCCAGCAGTTGGGGCCTCCGCCCGGAGCAGTTCTTC
-	TRBV2	-	TRBJ2-5	CASSSDSYQETQYF	TGTGCCAGCAGTTCAGACAGCTACCAAGAGACCCAGTACTTC
-	TRBV5-8	-	TRBJ1-1	CASSLVNGDTEAFF	TGTGCCAGCAGCTTGGTAAACGGGGACACTGAAGCTTTCTTT
TRBD1	TRBV28	few	TRBJ2-7	CASSRTGLDEQYF	TGTGCCAGCAGTCGGACAGGGCTGGATGAGCAGTACTTC
TRBD2	TRBV6-1	-	TRBJ2-7	CASSVWREVPTYEQYF	TGTGCCAGCAGTGTGTGGCGGGAGGTACCAACCTACGAGCAGTACTTC
TRBD2	TRBV29-1	-	TRBJ2-2	CSVGTPGLASGELFF	TGCAGCGTTGGGACCCCGGGACTAGCTTCCGGGGAGCTGTTTTTT
-	TRBV15	-	TRBJ1-2	CATSTLTGGYTF	TGTGCCACCAGCACCCTAACGGGGGGCTACACCTTC
TRBD1	TRBV3-1/TRBV3-2	-	TRBJ1-1	CASSRGQLNTEAFF	TGTGCCAGCAGCAGGGGACAGCTGAACACTGAAGCTTTCTTT
-	TRBV6-1	-	TRBJ2-7	CASSETEEAYEQYF	TGTGCCAGCAGTGAAACGGAGGAGGCTTACGAGCAGTACTTC
TRBD2	TRBV18	-	TRBJ2-1	CASSPPSRLAGRNEQFF	TGTGCCAGCTCACCTCCATCGCGCCTAGCGGGGCGCAATGAGCAGTTCTTC
-	TRBV11-2	-	TRBJ2-5	CASSSAFRMPFEAQYF	TGTGCCAGCAGCTCCGCTTTTAGGATGCCGTTTGAGGCCCAGTACTTC
-	TRBV16	-	TRBJ2-7	CASSQSLARGDEQYF	TGTGCCAGCAGCCAATCCCTCGCCAGGGGCGACGAGCAGTACTTC
-	TRBV10-2	once	TRBJ1-1	CASSVDFPNTEAFF	TGCGCCAGCAGTGTAGACTTTCCGAACACTGAAGCTTTCTTT